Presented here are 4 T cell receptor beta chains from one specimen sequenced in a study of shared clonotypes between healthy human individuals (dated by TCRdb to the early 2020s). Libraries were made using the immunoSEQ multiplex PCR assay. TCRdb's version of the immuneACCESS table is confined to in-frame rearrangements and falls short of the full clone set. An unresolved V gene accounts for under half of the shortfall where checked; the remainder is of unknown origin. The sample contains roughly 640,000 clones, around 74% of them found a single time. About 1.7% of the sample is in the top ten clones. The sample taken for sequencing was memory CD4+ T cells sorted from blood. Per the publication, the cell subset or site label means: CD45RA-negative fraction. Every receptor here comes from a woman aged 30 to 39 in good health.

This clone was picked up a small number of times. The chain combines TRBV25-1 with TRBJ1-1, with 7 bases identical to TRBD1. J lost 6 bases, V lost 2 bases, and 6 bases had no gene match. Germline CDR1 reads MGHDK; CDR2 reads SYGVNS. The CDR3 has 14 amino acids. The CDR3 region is CASSEPRGEAEAFF. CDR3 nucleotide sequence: TGTGCCAGCAGTGAACCCAGGGGGGAAGCTGAAGCTTTCTTT.

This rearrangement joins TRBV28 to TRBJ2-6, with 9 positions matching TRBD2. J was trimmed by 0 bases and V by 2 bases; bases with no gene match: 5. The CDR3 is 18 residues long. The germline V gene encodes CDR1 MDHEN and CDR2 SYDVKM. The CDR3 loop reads CASSLIAGGSSGANVLTF. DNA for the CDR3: TGTGCCAGCAGTTTAATCGCGGGAGGGAGCTCTGGGGCCAACGTCCTGACTTTC.

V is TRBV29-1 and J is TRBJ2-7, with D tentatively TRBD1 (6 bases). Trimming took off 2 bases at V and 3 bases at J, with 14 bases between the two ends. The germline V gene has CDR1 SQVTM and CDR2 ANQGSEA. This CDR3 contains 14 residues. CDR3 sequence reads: CSVERGGADYEQYF. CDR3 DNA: TGCAGCGTTGAAAGAGGGGGTGCAGACTACGAGCAGTACTTC.

In DNA form, the CDR3 reads TGTGCCAGCAGCGCTCCGGGACAGGGAGACTACGAGCAGTACTTC. Its translation: CASSAPGQGDYEQYF. The chain links TRBV6-1 to TRBJ2-7; 9 positions match TRBD1. The CDR3 extends over 15 amino acids. J gave up 3 bases and V 6 bases, and 9 bases lay outside the gene matches. CDR1 and CDR2 from the germline V gene are MNHNS and SASEGT.